These T cell receptor beta chains were read from a single sample in a study of blood T cell repertoires in COVID-19. Measured with immunoSEQ multiplex PCR; TCRdb has only the in-frame clones, and not every one. Of 100,000 to 150,000 clones listed, around 88% are singletons. Material: peripheral blood. The receptors shown here come from a man aged 50 to 60 with acute or convalescent COVID-19. The CDR3 runs from the conserved cysteine through the conserved F or W. Each record gives: V gene, clone size, D gene, J gene, CDR3 protein, CDR3 DNA. D genes are given only for firm matches. The size field is filled for only some rows; it gives once, few, many or a size class.

TRBV7-7	.	.	TRBJ1-3	CASSPGPPGGNTIYF	TGTGCTAGCAGCCCCGGTCCTCCGGGAGGAAACACCATATATTTT
TRBV6-5	.	.	TRBJ2-3	CASSYSRGDTQYF	TGTGCCAGCAGTTACTCAAGGGGTGATACGCAGTATTTT
TRBV18	.	.	TRBJ2-1	CASRRDSDNEQFF	TGTGCCAGCCGAAGGGACTCTGACAATGAGCAGTTCTTC
TRBV28	.	.	TRBJ2-1	CASSPPLSGGSYNEQFF	TGTGCCAGCAGTCCACCCCTTAGCGGAGGCTCCTACAATGAGCAGTTCTTC
TRBV27	.	TRBD1	TRBJ1-5	CASSRGQASGQPQHF	TGTGCCAGCAGCCGCGGACAGGCCTCGGGGCAGCCCCAGCATTTT
TRBV25-1	.	TRBD1	TRBJ1-2	CASDSSDREDGYTF	TGTGCCAGCGACTCTTCGGACAGGGAGGATGGCTACACCTTC
TRBV28	.	.	TRBJ1-2	CASSPTVYGYTF	TGTGCCAGCAGTCCTACAGTTTATGGCTACACCTTC
TRBV3-1/TRBV3-2	.	.	TRBJ2-5	CASSRQGTQETQYF	TGTGCCAGCAGCCGGCAGGGCACCCAAGAGACCCAGTACTTC
TRBV5-1	.	TRBD2	TRBJ2-5	CASSVGTSRETQYF	TGCGCCAGCAGCGTCGGGACTAGCAGAGAGACCCAGTACTTC
TRBV12-3/TRBV12-4	.	.	TRBJ1-2	CASSLARNYGYTF	TGTGCCAGCAGTTTGGCCAGGAACTATGGCTACACCTTC
TRBV6-2/TRBV6-3	.	TRBD1	TRBJ1-5	CASSYWGQGKQPQHF	TGTGCCAGCAGTTACTGGGGACAGGGAAAGCAGCCCCAGCATTTT
TRBV29-1	.	.	TRBJ1-1	CSVANTPGTEAFF	TGCAGCGTCGCCAATACCCCGGGGACTGAAGCTTTCTTT
TRBV18	.	.	TRBJ1-5	CASSPTTVYSNQPQHF	TGTGCCAGCTCACCGACCACAGTCTATAGCAATCAGCCCCAGCATTTT
TRBV2	.	.	TRBJ2-7	CASSDGLAVYEQYF	TGTGCCAGCAGTGATGGTCTAGCCGTCTACGAGCAGTACTTC
TRBV18	once	TRBD1	TRBJ2-4	CASSPLTGGRSKNIQYF	TGTGCCAGCTCACCCCTGACAGGGGGACGATCCAAAAACATTCAGTACTTC
TRBV23-1	.	TRBD1	TRBJ1-6	CASSQSDRRSNSPLHF	TGCGCCAGCAGTCAATCGGACAGGCGATCGAATTCACCCCTCCACTTT
TRBV5-1	.	TRBD2	TRBJ2-1	CASSLQRGEDEQFF	TGCGCCAGCAGCTTGCAGCGGGGGGAAGATGAGCAGTTCTTC
TRBV7-2	.	.	TRBJ1-1	CASSFLGGETEAFF	TGTGCCAGCAGCTTTCTTGGGGGGGAAACTGAAGCTTTCTTT
TRBV5-6	.	.	TRBJ1-2	CASSLDTRGYTF	TGTGCCAGCAGCTTGGATACGCGTGGCTACACCTTC
TRBV11-2	.	.	TRBJ2-3	CASSLPGQGYTDTQYF	TGTGCCAGCAGCCTCCCAGGGCAGGGGTACACAGATACGCAGTATTTT
TRBV7-2	.	TRBD2	TRBJ2-2	CASSAPGLAGVGGELFF	TGTGCCAGCAGCGCCCCGGGACTAGCGGGAGTAGGAGGGGAGCTGTTTTTT
TRBV15	.	.	TRBJ2-7	CATSRAGYEQYF	TGTGCCACCAGCAGAGCAGGCTACGAGCAGTACTTC
TRBV18	.	.	TRBJ1-1	CASSPGPISGEAFF	TGTGCCAGCTCACCCGGTCCTATCTCAGGTGAAGCTTTCTTT
TRBV28	.	TRBD1	TRBJ1-2	CASGRLEGADGYTF	TGTGCCAGCGGCCGCCTCGAGGGGGCGGACGGCTACACCTTC
TRBV25-1	once	.	TRBJ1-2	CASSDLGAGSYTF	TGTGCCAGCAGTGATCTAGGGGCGGGAAGTTACACCTTC
TRBV27	.	.	TRBJ1-1	CASRFLVTEKAFF	TGTGCCAGCAGGTTCTTAGTGACAGAAAAAGCTTTCTTT
TRBV27	.	TRBD2	TRBJ2-2	CASRPTSGRAGIGELFF	TGTGCCAGCAGGCCGACTAGCGGGAGGGCCGGCATCGGGGAGCTGTTTTTT